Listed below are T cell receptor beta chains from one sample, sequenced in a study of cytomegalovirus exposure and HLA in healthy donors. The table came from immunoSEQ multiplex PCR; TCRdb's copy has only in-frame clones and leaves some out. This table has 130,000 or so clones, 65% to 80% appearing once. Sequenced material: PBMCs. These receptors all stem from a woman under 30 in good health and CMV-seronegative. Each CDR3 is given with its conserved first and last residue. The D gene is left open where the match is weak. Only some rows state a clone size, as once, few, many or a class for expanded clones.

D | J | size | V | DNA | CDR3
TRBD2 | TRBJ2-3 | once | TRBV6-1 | TGTGCCAGCAGTGAGGTGGGGGGGGGCACAGATACGCAGTATTTT | CASSEVGGGTDTQYF
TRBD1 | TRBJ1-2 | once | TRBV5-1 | TGCGCCAGCAGCTTGAAGGGACAGGACTATGGCTACACCTTC | CASSLKGQDYGYTF
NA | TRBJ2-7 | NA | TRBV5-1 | TGCGCCAGCAGTTTTGCGAGCGGATTAAATTCCTACGAGCAGTACTTC | CASSFASGLNSYEQYF
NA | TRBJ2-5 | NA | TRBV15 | TGTGCCACCAGCAGCCGTAGCAGGGACCAAGAGACCCAGTACTTC | CATSSRSRDQETQYF
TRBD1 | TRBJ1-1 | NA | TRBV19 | TGTGCCAGTAGACGGGACAGGGGGGCCACTGAAGCTTTCTTT | CASRRDRGATEAFF
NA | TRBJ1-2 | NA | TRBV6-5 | TGTGCCAGCAGTTCGTTACAGGTCTATGGCTACACCTTC | CASSSLQVYGYTF
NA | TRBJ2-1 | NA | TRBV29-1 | TGCAGCGTTAATCAGGCCGGCCCATACAATGAGCAGTTCTTC | CSVNQAGPYNEQFF
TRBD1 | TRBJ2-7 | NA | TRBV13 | TGTGCCAGCAGTTTCGCGGACAGGGGCGAGCAGTACTTC | CASSFADRGEQYF
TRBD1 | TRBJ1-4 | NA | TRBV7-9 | TGTGCCAGCAGCTTGGCAGGGGGTGAAAAACTGTTTTTT | CASSLAGGEKLFF
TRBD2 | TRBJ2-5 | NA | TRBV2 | TGTGCCAGCACTCAAGAAGTAGTAGCGGGACCCCAAGAGACCCAGTACTTC | CASTQEVVAGPQETQYF
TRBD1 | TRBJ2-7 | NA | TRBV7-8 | TGTGCCAGCAGCTTAGTATGGGGGGAACAGGGGGCTTACGAGCAGTACTTC | CASSLVWGEQGAYEQYF
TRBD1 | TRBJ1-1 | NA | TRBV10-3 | TGTGCCATCAGTGGGACAGGGGAGAACACTGAAGCTTTCTTT | CAISGTGENTEAFF
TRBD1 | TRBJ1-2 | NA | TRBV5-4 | TGTGCCAGCACCCCCCGACAGGGTTATTATCCGTTAGATGGCTACACCTTC | CASTPRQGYYPLDGYTF
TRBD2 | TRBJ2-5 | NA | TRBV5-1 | TGCGCCAGCAGCTTTAACGCGGGAGATGAGACCCAGTACTTC | CASSFNAGDETQYF
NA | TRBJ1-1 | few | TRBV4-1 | TGCGCCAGCAGCCAAGATATGACTGAAGCTTTCTTT | CASSQDMTEAFF
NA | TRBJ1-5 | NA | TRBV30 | TGTGCCTGGAGTTTGGGGGCCGCTTCGGGCCAGCCCCAGCATTTT | CAWSLGAASGQPQHF
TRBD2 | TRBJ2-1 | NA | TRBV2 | TGTGCCAGCGTGGGGGAGCGGGGACCCTCCTACAATGAGCAGTTCTTC | CASVGERGPSYNEQFF
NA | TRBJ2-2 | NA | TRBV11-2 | TGTGCCAGCAGTTTACCAGTGGTTCCCGGGGAGCTGTTTTTT | CASSLPVVPGELFF
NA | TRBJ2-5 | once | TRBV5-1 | TGCGCCAGCAGCGGCGACCCCGGGTTCCAAGAGACCCAGTACTTC | CASSGDPGFQETQYF
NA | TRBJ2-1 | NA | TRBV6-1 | TGTGCCAGCAGTGAAGGGTCGAGGGCCCCGCAGTTCTTC | CASSEGSRAPQFF
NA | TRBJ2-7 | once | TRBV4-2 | TGTGCCAGCAGCCAAGATCCTGGACGGGGTGGGGACGAGCAGTACTTC | CASSQDPGRGGDEQYF
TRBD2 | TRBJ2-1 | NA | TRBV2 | TGTGCCAGCAGTGGGGGGGGATCCTACAATGAGCAGTTCTTC | CASSGGGSYNEQFF
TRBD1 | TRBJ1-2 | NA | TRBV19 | TGTGCCAGTAGCGAACAGGGGGCCGTTAGTGGCTACACCTTC | CASSEQGAVSGYTF
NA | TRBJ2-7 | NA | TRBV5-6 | TGTGCCGGCAGCCCCGGACTATACGAGCAGTACTTC | CAGSPGLYEQYF
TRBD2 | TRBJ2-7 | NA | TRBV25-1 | TGTGCCAGCAGTGATCAGTCTAGCGGGAGGGGACCCTACGAGCAGTACTTC | CASSDQSSGRGPYEQYF
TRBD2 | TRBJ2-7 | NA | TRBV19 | TGTGCCAGTAAGGACGCGGGAGCCTCCCCCTACGAGCAGTACTTC | CASKDAGASPYEQYF
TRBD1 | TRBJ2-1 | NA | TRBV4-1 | TGCGCCAGCAGCCCGATCGGACAGGGTTACAATGAGCAGTTCTTC | CASSPIGQGYNEQFF
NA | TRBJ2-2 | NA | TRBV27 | TGTGCCAGCAGTCCCGGGAATAGCGTAGTCTTCACCGGGGAGCTGTTTTTT | CASSPGNSVVFTGELFF
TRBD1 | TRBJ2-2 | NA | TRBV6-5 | TGTGCCAGCAGTTACGCCAGGGGGCGGACCGGGGAGCTGTTTTTT | CASSYARGRTGELFF